Listed here is a single T cell receptor beta chain. Its antigen remains undetermined. There are no base qualities to consult, and no much larger clone falls within one base. This sample is part of a study of T-cell reconstitution after alpha-beta-depleted transplantation in children (dated by TCRdb to about 2016). Looking at the study overall: T-cell immune reconstitution after TCRalphabeta/CD19-depleted allogeneic hematopoietic cell transplantation in children was quantitatively tracked in the study by means of TCR repertoire profiling. Overall results and qualifications from the work: In some patients, the high TCRbeta diversity seen at day 60 was put down to recipient T cells and intrathymic progenitors that had survived conditioning. The apparently early alphabetaT-cell count recovery about two months after transplant was reportedly dependent on only several hundred rapidly expanded clones derived from non-depleted graft cells. Hyperexpanded clone frequencies declined over subsequent months; after one year, T-cell counts and TCRbeta diversity were mostly attributed to newly produced T cells.

Explained via the paper, the treatment or condition label denotes: allogeneic hematopoietic cell transplantation with graft depleted of TCRalphabeta T cells and CD19 B cells. Transplant recipients were children who received TCRalphabeta/CD19-depleted allogeneic hematopoietic cell grafts. Unmatched junction bases come to 6, with V trimmed by 0 bases and J by 0 bases. From the cysteine through the phenylalanine, the CDR3 covers 17 amino acids. Only CDR3 DNA remains: 51 bases, in frame from the first base. In the germline V gene, CDR1 corresponds to SGHRS and CDR2 to YFSETQ. Receptor libraries were prepared by PCR. The sequencing machine was an Illumina HiSeq 2500. Molecular barcoding was employed in the preparation of TCR libraries, with unique molecular identifiers being used to normalize TCRbeta repertoire quantification. TCRdb cleaned the public reads at Q25 with fastp, built clones with MiXCR and kept in-frame beta chains. Each CDR3 protein gets just one entry, which takes the most common genes and DNA from the rows behind it. This sample comprises around 960,000 distinct CDR3 sequences, about 31% of them detected only once. 25% to 35% of the sample is held by the ten biggest clonotypes.

This clonotype originated in a boy in the first two years of life who had a stem cell transplant for SCID, so the T cells may come from the graft donor. The sequence is built from TRBV5-1 and TRBJ2-3, with 8 middle bases fitting TRBD2. Sequencing was performed on PBMCs, mostly from graft donor cells, taken 360 days after TCRalphabeta/CD19-depleted stem cell transplant. The nucleotide sequence is given as TGCGCCAGCAGCTTGGCTGGTCGCGGGGGGAGCACAGATACGCAGTATTTT. The translation is CASSLAGRGGSTDTQYF.